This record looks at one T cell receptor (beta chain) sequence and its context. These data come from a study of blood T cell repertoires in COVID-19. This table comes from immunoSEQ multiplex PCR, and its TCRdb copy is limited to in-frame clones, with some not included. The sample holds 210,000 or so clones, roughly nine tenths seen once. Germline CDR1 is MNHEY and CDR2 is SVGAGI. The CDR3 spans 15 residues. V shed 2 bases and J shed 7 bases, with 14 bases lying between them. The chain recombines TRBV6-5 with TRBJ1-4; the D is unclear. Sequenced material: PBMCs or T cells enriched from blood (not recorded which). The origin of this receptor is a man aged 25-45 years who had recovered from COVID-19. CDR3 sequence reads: CASSYRGLRSEKLFF. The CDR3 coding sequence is TGTGCCAGCAGTTACCGTGGGTTGCGGTCTGAAAAACTGTTTTTT.